This entry features one T cell receptor beta chain sequence. Per the germline V gene, CDR1 is SNHLY and CDR2 is FYNNEI. V lost 3 bases, J lost 4 bases, and 18 bases lay in between. CDR3 length equals 16 residues. This table comes from immunoSEQ multiplex PCR, and its TCRdb copy is limited to in-frame clones, with some not included. The sample yields 60,000 to 75,000 clones, about 86% seen once. These data originate in a study of blood T cell repertoires in COVID-19. Sequencing was carried out using peripheral blood. The chain couples TRBV2 to TRBJ2-5; weak D call: TRBD2 (7 bases). This TCR was recovered from a human donor in a cohort sampled during active COVID-19. The CDR3 DNA is TGTGCCAGCAGTGACCCCGGGGAGGGGGGTACAGAGACCCAGTACTTC. Translating it yields CASSDPGEGGTETQYF. Combining the CDR3 with reference TRBV2 and TRBJ2-5 gives the whole variable domain EPEVTQTPSHQVTQMGQEVILRCVPISNHLYFYWYRQILGQKVEFLVSFYNNEISEKSEIFDDQFSVERPDGSNFTLKIRSTKLEDSAMYFCASSDPGEGGTETQYFGPGTRLLVL.